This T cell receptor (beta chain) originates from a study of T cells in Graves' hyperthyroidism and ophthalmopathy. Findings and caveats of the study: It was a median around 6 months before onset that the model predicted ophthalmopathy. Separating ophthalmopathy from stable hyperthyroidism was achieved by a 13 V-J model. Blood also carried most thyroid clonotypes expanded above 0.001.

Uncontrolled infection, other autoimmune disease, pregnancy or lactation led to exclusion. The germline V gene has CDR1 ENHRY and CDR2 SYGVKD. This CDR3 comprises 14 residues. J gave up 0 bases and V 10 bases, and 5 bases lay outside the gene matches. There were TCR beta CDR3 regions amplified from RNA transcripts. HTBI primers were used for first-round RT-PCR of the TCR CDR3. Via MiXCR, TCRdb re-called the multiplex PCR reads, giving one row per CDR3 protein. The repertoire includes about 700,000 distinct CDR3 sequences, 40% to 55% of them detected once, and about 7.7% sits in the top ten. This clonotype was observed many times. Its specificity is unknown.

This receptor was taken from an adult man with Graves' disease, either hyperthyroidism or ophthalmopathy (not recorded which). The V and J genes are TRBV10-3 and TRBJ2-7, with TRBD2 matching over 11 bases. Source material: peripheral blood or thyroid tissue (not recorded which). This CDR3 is CATKGLADSYEQYF. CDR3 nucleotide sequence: TGTGCCACTAAGGGACTAGCGGACTCCTACGAGCAGTACTTC.